These T cell receptor beta chains were read from a single sample in a study of blood T cell repertoires in COVID-19. The repertoire was sequenced with immunoSEQ multiplex PCR; TCRdb's copy has only in-frame clones and lacks some. Of 120,000 to 150,000 clones listed, about 91% are singletons. Material: peripheral blood. The receptors shown here come from a human donor in a cohort sampled during active COVID-19. CDR3s include the opening cysteine and the closing phenylalanine or tryptophan. D genes are given only for firm matches. Size is omitted from some rows. Given values are once, few, many or a class for expanded clones.

size	D	J	V	DNA	CDR3
NA	NA	TRBJ2-3	TRBV10-3	TGTGCCATCAGTGCAAGACAGTCAGGGACAGATACGCAGTATTTT	CAISARQSGTDTQYF
NA	NA	TRBJ2-5	TRBV7-3	TGTGCCAGCAGCTCTGGTGGAAGGGCGGGGGAGACCCAGTACTTC	CASSSGGRAGETQYF
NA	TRBD1	TRBJ1-1	TRBV6-5	TGTGCCAGCAAATATAAGACAGGGCGGGACGCTGAAGCTTTCTTT	CASKYKTGRDAEAFF
NA	NA	TRBJ2-7	TRBV29-1	TGCAGCGTGGCCGGACACATAAGCTCCTACGAGCAGTACTTC	CSVAGHISSYEQYF
NA	TRBD1	TRBJ1-2	TRBV7-9	TGTGCCAGCAGCCTTTGGACAGGGGATGGCTACACCTTC	CASSLWTGDGYTF
NA	TRBD1	TRBJ2-1	TRBV10-3	TGTGCCATCAGTGGTCGGACAGGTCCTAGCTCCTACAATGAGCAGTTCTTC	CAISGRTGPSSYNEQFF
NA	NA	TRBJ1-1	TRBV10-3	TGTGCCATCAGTGGAACAGGGCGGAACACTGAAGCTTTCTTT	CAISGTGRNTEAFF
once	TRBD1	TRBJ2-5	TRBV5-4	TGTGCCAGCAGCTCGTACCGACAGGGGGCACAAGAGACCCAGTACTTC	CASSSYRQGAQETQYF
NA	NA	TRBJ2-3	TRBV7-9	TGTGCCAGCAGCCTAGGGGCGACCAGCACAGATACGCAGTATTTT	CASSLGATSTDTQYF
NA	NA	TRBJ1-6	TRBV4-1	TGCGCCAGCAGCCAAGGGGTCCAGGGTAGTTACCCCCTCCACTTT	CASSQGVQGSYPLHF
NA	NA	TRBJ2-7	TRBV7-2	TGTGCCAGCAGACAAAGTGTTGGGGGAGGAATCTCCTACGAGCAGTACTTC	CASRQSVGGGISYEQYF